This TCR beta chain derives from a study of blood T cell repertoires in COVID-19. On the study more broadly: Sources were T cells, B-cell-depleted T cells, or PBMCs; the material itself was cDNA or gDNA.

Measured with immunoSEQ multiplex PCR; TCRdb has only the in-frame clones, and not every one. The data contain 130,000 to 150,000 clones, roughly 83% of them singletons. Recruited during active infection, patients (from Seattle) were subsequently followed longitudinally. Sequenced sample: peripheral blood. The sequence came from a woman between 65 and 79 years old with COVID-19, enrolled during active disease.

CDR3 sequence reads: CASSLRGGKVETQYF. DNA for the CDR3: TGTGCCAGCAGCCTCCGGGGGGGCAAGGTGGAGACCCAGTACTTC. The rearrangement links TRBV3-1 (or the pseudogene TRBV3-2) to TRBJ2-5; 8 positions agree with TRBD2. With 4 bases clipped from V and 5 bases from J, the junction kept 9 bases outside the gene matches. From germline, CDR1 is LGHDT and CDR2 YNNKEL (reference sequence). The length of the CDR3 is 15 residues.